This T cell receptor (beta chain) is from a study of tumor T cells in aggressive B-cell lymphoma. In germline, CDR1 is LNHNV, CDR2 YYDKDF (reference sequence). CDR3 length: 16 amino acids. The table came from immunoSEQ multiplex PCR; TCRdb's copy has only in-frame clones and leaves some out. Of more than 800 clones in the sample, over 90% were seen once. About this clone: Sequence at one end of the junction differs from germline and may be a read error.

Sequencing was carried out using tumor tissue. This chain uses TRBV15 with TRBJ1-4; no clear D gene. The source of this sequence is an adult with diffuse large B cell lymphoma. The CDR3 here is CATSRVLGRSNKKLFF. In nucleotides, the CDR3 is TGTGCCACCAGCAGAGTATTAGGGAGGTCTAATAAAAAACTGTTTTTT.